One and the same sample provided the 16 T cell receptor beta chains below, sequenced in a study of T cell responses to AZD1222 COVID-19 vaccine. Clones were read by immunoSEQ multiplex PCR, and TCRdb kept only the in-frame ones, dropping some. The sample includes 190,000 or so clones, approximately 90% seen only once; the top ten take around 3.5%. Sequenced material: peripheral blood, taken 28 days after the second AZD1222 dose. All receptors derive from an adult who received the AZD1222 COVID-19 vaccine.

This chain uses TRBV7-2 with TRBJ2-7; the D gene is possibly TRBD2 (6 bases). Trimming shortened V by 2 bases and J by 6 bases, and 17 bases separated the two germline ends. CDR1 is SGHTA and CDR2 is FQGNSA in the germline V gene. The CDR3 length is 15 residues. CDR3 sequence: CASSLYTSYIAEQYF. CDR3 nucleotides: TGTGCCAGCAGCTTATATACTAGCTATATTGCCGAGCAGTACTTC. Drawing the rest from reference TRBV7-2 and TRBJ2-7, the complete variable domain is GAGVSQSPSNKVTEKGKDVELRCDPISGHTALYWYRQSLGQGLEFLIYFQGNSAPDKSGLPSDRFSAERTGGSVSTLTIQRTQQEDSAVYLCASSLYTSYIAEQYFGPGTRLTVT.

This chain connects TRBV7-8 to TRBJ2-2; the match to TRBD1 covers 7 bases. The length of the CDR3 is 15 residues. The germline gives CDR1 SGHVS, CDR2 FQNEAQ. V was pared by 5 bases and J by 5 bases, with 8 bases of the junction left unmatched. The CDR3 region has the DNA TGTGCCAGCAGCCTGACAGGGTATGGGACCGGGGAGCTGTTTTTT. It translates to CASSLTGYGTGELFF.

This chain connects TRBV5-1 to TRBJ2-2, with 9 bases identical to TRBD1. Trimming at V came to 6 bases and at J to 0 bases, leaving 9 bases not matched to a gene. Germline CDR1 reads SGHRS; CDR2 reads YFSETQ. The CDR3 totals 17 residues. CDR3 region: CASTPRTGAPNTGELFF. CDR3 nucleotide sequence: TGCGCCAGCACCCCTCGGACAGGGGCCCCGAACACCGGGGAGCTGTTTTTT.

This clone was recorded once. The chain combines TRBV9 with TRBJ2-3; 13 nucleotides line up with TRBD2. Germline CDR1 SGDLS, CDR2 YYNGEE. Losses at the gene ends were 6 bases for V and 5 bases for J; bases not matched to a gene: 3. The CDR3 runs to 14 residues. DNA of the CDR3: TGTGCCAGCACCGGACTAGCGGGAGTAGATACGCAGTATTTT. Its translation: CASTGLAGVDTQYF.

The chain uses TRBV30 and TRBJ1-6, with D perhaps matching TRBD1 (5 bases). From germline, CDR1 is GTSNPN and CDR2 SVGIG (reference sequence). V lost 0 bases to trimming and J lost 2 bases, with 14 bases between them. This CDR3 region has 17 residues. CDR3 DNA sequence: TGTGCCTGGAGTGTAGGGGAAAGGGGCCCCTATAATTCACCCCTCCACTTT. Protein product: CAWSVGERGPYNSPLHF.

The rearrangement links TRBV27 to TRBJ1-6; no clear D. The CDR3 is 16 residues long. The germline V gene has CDR1 MNHEY and CDR2 SMNVEV (reference sequence). The V gene lost 6 bases and the J gene lost 1 base, with 13 bases spanning the gap. The CDR3 loop reads CASSPRLGSYNSPLHF. The CDR3 bases are TGTGCCAGCAGCCCACGGCTGGGGTCCTATAATTCACCCCTCCACTTT.

The rearrangement links TRBV5-6 to TRBJ1-2; tentative D call: TRBD1 (6 bases). V was pared by 4 bases and J by 4 bases, with 11 bases between. CDR1 is SGHDT, CDR2 YYEEEE, per germline. The CDR3 spans 13 residues. The CDR3 DNA reads as TGTGCCAGCAGCCCCGTAGGGGGCTATGGCTACACCTTC. This encodes CASSPVGGYGYTF. The variable domain in full, completed from reference TRBV5-6 and TRBJ1-2, reads DAGVTQSPTHLIKTRGQQVTLRCSPKSGHDTVSWYQQALGQGPQFIFQYYEEEERQRGNFPDRFSGHQFPNYSSELNVNALLLGDSALYLCASSPVGGYGYTFGSGTRLTVV.

The V call is TRBV7-2, the J call TRBJ2-7; 9 nucleotides agree with TRBD2. The CDR3 spans 16 residues. V trimming: 2 bases; J trimming: 0 bases; junction bases outside the gene matches: 5. Germline CDR1 is SGHTA and CDR2 is FQGNSA. The CDR3 DNA follows: TGTGCCAGCAGCTTATTGGCGGGAGGGCTCTCCTACGAGCAGTACTTC. Its protein product is CASSLLAGGLSYEQYF.

The chain uses TRBV2 and TRBJ1-5; D gene unclear. CDR3 size: 15 residues. Germline-derived CDR1 and CDR2 are SNHLY and FYNNEI. Trimming removed 6 bases from V and 2 bases from J, with 14 bases in between. Written as DNA, the CDR3 is TGTGCCAGCAGAGTCCGGGGAGTTGGCAATCAGCCCCAGCATTTT. Its protein is CASRVRGVGNQPQHF.

The chain couples TRBV7-9 to TRBJ2-7; 9 positions agree with TRBD1. The CDR3 is 16 residues long. Germline V gene lookup returns CDR1 SEHNR and CDR2 FQNEAQ (reference sequence). V trimming: 5 bases; J trimming: 1 base; junction bases outside the gene matches: 9. In DNA, the CDR3 is TGTGCCAGCAGCAGACCCGGGACAGGGATTTCCTACGAGCAGTACTTC. Translated, it gives CASSRPGTGISYEQYF.

CDR3 DNA: TGTGCCAGCAGCCCCCCGCGACAGAGATACAATGAGCAGTTCTTC. As protein: CASSPPRQRYNEQFF. The chain links TRBV7-8 to TRBJ2-1, with D maybe TRBD1 (5 bases). This CDR3 comprises 15 residues. V was shortened by 5 bases and J by 4 bases, with 15 bases between the two germline ends. Per germline, CDR1 SGHVS and CDR2 FQNEAQ.

The rearrangement links TRBV30 to TRBJ1-4, with no clear D. From germline, CDR1 is GTSNPN and CDR2 SVGIG (reference sequence). V lost 0 bases and J 8 bases, leaving 13 bases between the germline ends. There are 14 residues in the CDR3. The CDR3 here is CAWSVGPRPEKLFF. In DNA, the CDR3 is TGTGCCTGGAGTGTCGGCCCGAGGCCAGAAAAACTGTTTTTT.

The V call is TRBV10-3, the J call TRBJ1-3; tentative D call: TRBD1 (6 bases). CDR3 size: 15 residues. V dropped 0 bases and J dropped 6 bases, with 12 bases sitting between them. Germline V gene lookup returns CDR1 ENHRY and CDR2 SYGVKD. CDR3 DNA sequence: TGTGCCATCAGTGAGTCCCCAGGGGACGCAAACACCATATATTTT. Its protein product is CAISESPGDANTIYF.

J is TRBJ1-5 and V is TRBV5-6, with D unclear. This CDR3 has 14 residues. Germline V gives CDR1 SGHDT, CDR2 YYEEEE. The V and J ends lost 0 bases and 1 base respectively, with 5 bases between them. CDR3 nucleotide sequence: TGTGCCAGCAGCTTGGTTGGGAGCAATCAGCCCCAGCATTTT. Translated, it gives CASSLVGSNQPQHF.

J is TRBJ2-5 and V is TRBV6-5, with D perhaps TRBD2 (6 bases). The CDR3 consists of 15 residues. Looked up from germline, CDR1 is MNHEY and CDR2 is SVGAGI. V lost 6 bases and J lost 5, with 19 bases in between. CDR3 sequence reads: CASSQPGSGGETQYF. DNA for the CDR3: TGTGCCAGCAGCCAACCTGGGTCCGGAGGGGAGACCCAGTACTTC.

The V and J genes are TRBV2 and TRBJ1-1; D unresolved. CDR1 SNHLY and CDR2 FYNNEI come from the germline V gene. V lost 4 bases, J lost 2 bases, and 8 bases lay in between. The CDR3 runs 13 residues. CDR3 protein: CASSVEGNTEAFF. In nucleotides, the CDR3 is TGTGCCAGCAGTGTGGAGGGTAACACTGAAGCTTTCTTT.